Sequencing of this TCR beta chain was carried out in a study of beta chain features in type 1 diabetes. Study background: Cell yields, gender and age were similar in healthy donors and patients.

The CDR3 is made up of 12 amino acids. Looked up from germline, CDR1 is SEHNR and CDR2 is FQNEAQ (reference sequence). V was clipped by 6 bases and J by 5 bases, with 10 bases between them. Every bit of the isolated RNA underwent reverse transcription, so sequencing read expressed TCRB transcripts. Clones were read by immunoSEQ multiplex PCR, and TCRdb kept only the in-frame ones, dropping some. The sample yields over 300,000 clones, 7% to 10% seen once. This clone showed up just a few times. Its antigen is unknown. The same CDR3 is also encoded by other DNA sequences in this sample. Points from the study as a whole: Type 1 diabetes patients had VDJ junctions that carried fewer insertions and more deletions. Across all four CD4+ subsets, people with type 1 diabetes showed modestly shorter TCRB CDR3s.

One heparinised draw of blood, averaging about 110 mL, came from each donor. Each population that was sorted was more than 95% pure. The TCR originated in a man between 25 and 39 years old with type 1 diabetes. What was sequenced was central memory CD4+ T cells from blood. The chain has TRBV7-9 and TRBJ1-2, with D possibly TRBD1 on 6 matching bases. The CDR3 DNA reads TGTGCCAGCAGTTCACAGGGTTATGGCTACACCTTC. It codes for CASSSQGYGYTF.